A selection of T cell receptor delta chains follows, all from one sample in a study of gamma-delta chains in newborns, infants, children. TCRdb re-identified clones in the reads via CATT. The sample records under 3,000 delta-chain clones, about half being singletons. The sample in question was blood, obtained at baseline. The receptors come from a child who received the measles vaccine. Both conserved end residues are part of each CDR3. Fields, in order: J gene, D gene, clone size, V gene, CDR3 protein, CDR3 DNA. D genes are given only for firm matches. Size is stated for part of the rows, as once, few or many counts, or as a class when the clone is expanded.

J gene: TRDJ1
D gene: -
clone size: medium-sized
V gene: TRDV1
CDR3 protein: CALGSPNPLSYHDSYTDKLIF
CDR3 DNA: TGTGCTCTTGGGTCCCCGAATCCCCTTTCCTATCACGACTCGTACACCGATAAACTCATCTTT

J gene: TRDJ1
D gene: TRDD2
clone size: -
V gene: TRDV3
CDR3 protein: CAFLEPSYVVVDGGLVIDELIF
CDR3 DNA: TGTGCCTTTTTGGAGCCTTCCTACGTCGTTGTGGATGGGGGCCTAGTAATCGATGAACTCATCTTT

J gene: TRDJ1
D gene: TRDD3
clone size: -
V gene: TRDV1
CDR3 protein: CALGEGLPSPWGIMNTDKLIF
CDR3 DNA: TGTGCTCTTGGGGAGGGCCTTCCCTCCCCCTGGGGGATCATGAACACCGATAAACTCATCTTT

J gene: TRDJ1
D gene: -
clone size: -
V gene: TRDV3
CDR3 protein: CAFVSKPTLGVLYTDKLIF
CDR3 DNA: TGTGCCTTTGTGTCAAAGCCTACGCTGGGAGTACTTTACACCGATAAACTCATCTTT

J gene: TRDJ1
D gene: TRDD3
clone size: medium-sized
V gene: TRDV1
CDR3 protein: CALGEEGGYWYTDKLIF
CDR3 DNA: TGTGCTCTTGGGGAAGAAGGGGGATACTGGTACACCGATAAACTCATCTTT

J gene: TRDJ1
D gene: -
clone size: -
V gene: TRDV1
CDR3 protein: CALGELDFLVSLGLGKKGARGYTDKLIF
CDR3 DNA: TGTGCTCTTGGGGAATTGGACTTCCTAGTTTCACTGGGGCTCGGAAAGAAGGGCGCCAGGGGGTACACCGATAAACTCATCTTT

J gene: TRDJ1
D gene: TRDD3
clone size: large
V gene: TRDV3
CDR3 protein: CAFKTGRWGIRADKLIF
CDR3 DNA: TGTGCCTTTAAAACCGGCCGCTGGGGGATACGCGCCGATAAACTCATCTTT

J gene: TRDJ1
D gene: -
clone size: few
V gene: TRDV1
CDR3 protein: CALGADPPRGPLIF
CDR3 DNA: TGTGCTCTTGGGGCCGACCCACCCCGGGGTCCACTCATCTTT

J gene: TRDJ1
D gene: TRDD2
clone size: -
V gene: TRDV1
CDR3 protein: CALGAFLRNGGRLIF
CDR3 DNA: TGTGCTCTTGGGGCCTTCCTACGGAATGGGGGGCGGCTCATCTTT

J gene: TRDJ3
D gene: TRDD3
clone size: few
V gene: TRDV1
CDR3 protein: CALGELAVLGDTRIRWDTRQMFF
CDR3 DNA: TGTGCTCTTGGGGAACTAGCGGTACTGGGGGATACGCGTATCCGCTGGGACACCCGACAGATGTTTTTC

J gene: TRDJ1
D gene: -
clone size: few
V gene: TRDV1
CDR3 protein: CALGERSPTIWDLLLFTGDQAADKLIF
CDR3 DNA: TGTGCTCTTGGGGAACGGAGTCCTACGATCTGGGATTTACTTCTATTTACTGGGGACCAAGCAGCTGATAAACTCATCTTT